This T cell receptor beta chain originates from a study of cytomegalovirus exposure and HLA in healthy donors. Study at large: Earlier results showed roughly 120 million unique TCR beta sequences derived from about 179 million T cells. The study's early data release held about 85 million unique TCRs from HLA-typed donors.

This clone is a singleton in its sample. The antigen is not known. General study points: The HLA-A and HLA-B alleles of most subjects were reportedly predicted accurately from TCR beta sequences.

The CDR3 extends over 16 amino acids. V trimming: 4 bases; J trimming: 1 base; junction bases outside the gene matches: 3. The germline V gene encodes CDR1 LGHNA and CDR2 YNFKEQ. It was with 60 Vbeta and 13 Jbeta primers that the PCR ran. The assay was immunoSEQ multiplex PCR, and TCRdb's table has in-frame clones only and misses some. The table shows about 230,000 clones, with around 78% occurring only once. The chain employs TRBV4-2 and TRBJ2-1; 11 bases map to TRBD2. Material: PBMCs. This TCR was sampled from a boy younger than 18 in good health and CMV-seronegative. CDR3 nucleotides: TGTGCCAGCAGCCTAGCGGGAGGGCCTTCCTACAATGAGCAGTTCTTC. It specifies CASSLAGGPSYNEQFF.